This TCR beta chain was sequenced during a study of Ad26.COV2.S vaccination and SARS-CoV-2 variants. Whole-study context: Vaccine-arm donor from the placebo-controlled COV1001 Ad26.COV2.S trial. Findings and caveats of the study: Spike-specific CD8+ and CD4+ T cell responses reportedly showed substantial breadth after vaccination. Measurement of non-spike TCR breadth gave similar results in vaccine and placebo recipients.

With respect to this clone: Its antigen remains unknown.

Only in-frame clones appear in the TCRdb table, and some are missing; sequencing was by immunoSEQ multiplex PCR. The sample yields roughly 500,000 clones, approximately 88% seen once. CDR1 LNHNV and CDR2 YYDKDF come from the germline V gene (reference sequence). With V trimmed by 0 bases and J by 9 bases, 12 bases remained unmatched. The CDR3 sequence is 17 residues long. Stated treatment: roughly 18 received Ad26.COV2.S at low or high dose, single or two shots; 5 received placebo; per-sample allocation not given. Material that was analyzed had been drawn on day 63 after the first vaccine or placebo injection. Expression of Wuhan-strain SARS-CoV-2 spike came from the Ad26 vector that formed the vaccine.

The chain joins TRBV15 to TRBJ2-1; TRBD2 agrees at 9 bases. This clonotype was sampled from a person between 18 and 65 years old who received the Ad26.COV2.S COVID-19 vaccine or a placebo. The sample here was peripheral blood, taken in a trial of Ad26.COV2.S vaccine versus placebo. This CDR3 reads CATSRDGGGRALSEQFF. CDR3 coding DNA: TGTGCCACCAGCAGAGACGGGGGCGGGAGGGCCTTGAGTGAGCAGTTCTTC.